This T cell receptor beta chain came from a study of identical twins. MiXCR, applied by TCRdb to the 5' RACE reads, yields one record per CDR3 protein. The sample lists 700,000 to 950,000 distinct CDR3 sequences, 10% to 15% occurring once. The study, taken as a whole, reports: There were fewer insertions in abundant cord blood beta clonotypes, but memory repertoires showed no such pattern.

This clonotype was counted a few times. Antigen: not known. This sample also appeared in a second study, on yellow fever vaccine responses in identical twins.

The TCR originated in a woman between 18 and 29 years old in good health. What was sequenced was PBMCs.

DNA for the CDR3: TGCGCCAGCAGAGGGCCAGCGGGAGCCGGCGAGCAGTACTTC. This sequence encodes CASRGPAGAGEQYF. The V and J genes are TRBV5-1 and TRBJ2-7, with 8 bases identical to TRBD2. Germline assignment: CDR1 SGHRS and CDR2 YFSETQ. V lost 5 bases to trimming and J lost 6 bases; unmatched junction nucleotides: 10. The CDR3 totals 14 residues.